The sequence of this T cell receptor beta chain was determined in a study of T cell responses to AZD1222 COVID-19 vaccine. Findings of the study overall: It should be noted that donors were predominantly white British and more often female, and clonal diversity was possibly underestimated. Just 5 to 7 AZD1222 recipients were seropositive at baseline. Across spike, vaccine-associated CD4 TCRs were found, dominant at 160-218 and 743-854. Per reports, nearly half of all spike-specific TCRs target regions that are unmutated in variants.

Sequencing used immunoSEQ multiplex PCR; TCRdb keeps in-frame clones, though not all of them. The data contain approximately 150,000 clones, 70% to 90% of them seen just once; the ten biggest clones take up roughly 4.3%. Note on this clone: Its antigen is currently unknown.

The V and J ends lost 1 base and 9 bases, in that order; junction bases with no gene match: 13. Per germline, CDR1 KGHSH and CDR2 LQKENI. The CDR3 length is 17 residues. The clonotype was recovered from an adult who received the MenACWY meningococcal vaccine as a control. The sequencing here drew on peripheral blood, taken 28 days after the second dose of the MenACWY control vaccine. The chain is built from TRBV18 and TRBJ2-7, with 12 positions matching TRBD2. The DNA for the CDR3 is TGTGCCAGCTCACCACGAATCCGGACTAGCGGGGCTCTAGGGCAGTACTTC. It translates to CASSPRIRTSGALGQYF.